This T cell receptor (beta chain) was recorded in a study of regulatory T cells in long-lasting Graves disease (dated by TCRdb to the early 2020s). Describing the broader study: Newly diagnosed Graves' disease patients had taken antithyroid drugs for less than 3 months. Persistent Graves' disease patients were compared with newly diagnosed Graves' disease patients by peripheral blood TCR sequencing and RNA sequencing. The study took place in China and was registered as a clinical trial. A total of some 35 samples underwent TCR sequencing, from roughly 13 patients with persistent Graves' disease and about 20 patients with newly diagnosed Graves' disease.

Preparation of the library involved multiplex PCR. TCRdb names Illumina HiSeq 4000 as the instrument used. TCR beta libraries were built with iRepertoire HTBI primers and Arm-PCR amplification of CDR3 regions. Before sequencing, the PCR products underwent gel purification. From the authors' description of their analysis: A total of 62 TRBV and 14 TRBJ segments were identified across samples and were used for gene usage analysis of CDR3 amino acid clonotypes. Filtered high-quality paired reads were merged into contigs using COPE and FqMerger. Contigs were aligned with BLAST to IMGT TRBV, TRBD and TRBJ reference genes, and CDR3 was defined per IMGT. Any clonotype with a frequency above 0.1% was classified as a highly expanded clone. Shannon entropy was used to measure repertoire diversity, and the Gini coefficient was used to measure V-J evenness. A clonotype found in more than one individual was treated as public. TCRdb ran its own pipeline on the public reads, namely fastp trimming at Q25 and MiXCR clone calling, and kept in-frame beta chains. Identical CDR3 protein sequences are pooled into one entry, listed with their most common genes and DNA. V and J calls and clone size were set by TCRdb, not the authors. The sample yields some 410,000 distinct CDR3 sequences; less than 20% were counted once. Around 11% of the sample goes to the ten largest clones.

This clonotype was counted only a few times. What antigen it recognizes has not been identified. No clone much larger than this one lies a single base away; base qualities are absent. On the study overall, not on this receptor specifically: TRBV28, TRBJ1-2 and TRBJ2-5 were preferentially used in persistent disease, while TRBV20-1 and TRBJ2-1 were favored in newly diagnosed disease. Persistent patients shared more public clonotypes among themselves (2,741) than newly diagnosed patients did (approximately 970). Because the primary lesion, thyroid tissue, could not be accessed, the study looked at peripheral blood alone. Only the TCR beta chain was sequenced and analyzed. Lower TCR Shannon entropy and fewer highly expanded clones were observed in persistent Graves' disease patients than in newly diagnosed patients, which suggested clonal expansion. The small sample size was acknowledged by the authors as a limitation that may reduce accuracy.

The germline V gene (reference sequence) specifies MNHEY as CDR1 and SMNVEV as CDR2. The CDR3 runs 11 residues from the cysteine to the phenylalanine. The retained sequence is limited to the CDR3, 33 bases, with the frame set at the first base. The germline ends are 8 bases apart after V is trimmed by 8 bases and J by 6 bases. Reading the label with the study, this specimen's time point is: newly diagnosed GD, antithyroid drugs for less than 3 months. For both TCR sequencing and RNA sequencing, RNA was extracted from PBMCs using TRIzol. The diagnosis of Graves' disease followed American Thyroid Association guidelines. Patients for the study were recruited at an endocrinology department in Xi'an, China. Each patient gave roughly 10 milliliters of peripheral blood, collected in an EDTA anticoagulant tube. Ficoll Paque Plus density gradient separation was used to isolate PBMCs, and no further T cell sorting was performed. An Agilent 2100 Bioanalyzer and agarose gel were used to check RNA quality, while a NanoDrop 2000 measured RNA concentration.

This same sample was also taken into another study, of T cells in Graves' hyperthyroidism and ophthalmopathy. As the second paper documents: Stable Graves' hyperthyroidism was defined as no progression to ophthalmopathy during 18 months of follow-up. Hyperthyroidism patients were newly diagnosed, had a disease duration of under 2 months, and were aged 18 to 65 years. Any patient with an uncontrolled infection, another autoimmune disease, pregnancy or lactation was excluded. Diagnoses relied on clinical symptoms, serum thyroxine and TRAb, thyroid ultrasound and orbital computed tomography. For the first round of RT-PCR on the TCR CDR3, the HTBI primer set was used together with the Qiagen OneStep RT-PCR kit. Most expanded thyroid clonotypes (frequency above 0.001) were also detected in blood, a finding suggesting that blood repertoires may reflect thyroid immune responses. Ophthalmopathy was separated from stable hyperthyroidism by a 13 V-J signature model, with approximately 90% sensitivity and around 81% specificity obtained in cross-validation and 80%/75% obtained in testing. In validation, the model predicted progression to ophthalmopathy with 55% to 71% sensitivity and roughly 75% specificity, a median of about 6.7 months before onset. TCR V-J signatures able to tell the groups apart were searched for in a discovery cohort of 90 to 100 patients, of whom over 40 had Graves' ophthalmopathy and roughly 59 had stable Graves' hyperthyroidism. Prospective prediction of ophthalmopathy was tested in an independent validation cohort of some 20 hyperthyroidism patients and 15 to 17 patients who later progressed to ophthalmopathy. The approximately 98 discovery patients were randomly divided into training and test sets at a 7:3 ratio. The study also compared thyroid tissue and blood T-cell repertoires from several Graves' hyperthyroidism patients. After blood sampling, hyperthyroidism patients were treated with methimazole at a starting dose of 30 mg daily, and ophthalmopathy patients were treated with high-dose intravenous methylprednisolone. A second multiplex PCR round built the libraries, followed by size selection and purification. Sequencing of the libraries was done on an Illumina HiSeq2000 using paired-end 100 bp reads. Raw data were processed with SOAPnuke, discarding reads with adapters, uncalled bases, mean Phred below 15, or no exact constant-primer or identifier match. High-quality paired reads were merged using COPE v1.2.5, and each unique nucleotide sequence was defined as a clonotype. MiTCR v1.1 was used to align the clonotypes against IMGT TRBV, TRBD and TRBJ reference segments. Analysis was restricted to V-J combinations with a frequency above 0.0001, which covered 98% to 99.2% of repertoires. A TCS score was defined as the ratio of F50 (clonal expansion) to E x V (chaos), with BLOSUM62-based TCRdist applied between CDR3 peptides within each V-J. Welch's t-statistics and random forest reduced roughly 500 V-J features to about 13, which were used in a naive Bayes classifier (R e1071). Sample size was not statistically predetermined, and blinding of investigators to group allocation was not performed. TCR Vbeta CDR3 sequencing of fewer than 150 peripheral blood samples (around 45 ophthalmopathy, 75 to 85 hyperthyroidism and roughly 17 progressor patients) is reported in the paper.

In this chain, TRBV27 is recombined with TRBJ1-5; no confident D gene assignment can be made. Sequencing used peripheral blood mononuclear cells (PBMCs), obtained at new diagnosis, from a patient treated with antithyroid drugs. This clonotype originated in a young woman with Graves disease. Donor details come from another sample of the same person, matched by shared clones. The CDR3 corresponds to CASGSGQPQHF. The bases read TGTGCCAGCGGCTCGGGTCAGCCCCAGCATTTT.